This TCR beta chain comes out of a study of T cells after yellow fever vaccination. Trimming shortened V by 3 bases and J by 4 bases, and 15 bases separated the two germline ends. This CDR3 region has 16 residues. Germline V gene lookup returns CDR1 SEHNR and CDR2 FQNEAQ (reference sequence). Each CDR3 protein is one row after TCRdb ran MiXCR on the 5' RACE reads. Of about 340,000 distinct CDR3 sequences listed, 12% are singletons. The V and J genes are TRBV7-9 and TRBJ2-2; D is perhaps TRBD2 (6 bases). The specimen comprised CD4+ T cells sorted from PBMCs, sampled 15 days after the yellow fever booster vaccination. The source is a man between 18 and 29 years old who received the YFV17D yellow fever vaccine. CDR3 in DNA: TGTGCCAGCAGCTTTGGGGCGGGGTACGTCACCGGGGAGCTGTTTTTT. It codes for CASSFGAGYVTGELFF. The full variable domain, in which reference TRBV7-9 and TRBJ2-2 provide the parts outside the CDR3, is DTGVSQNPRHKITKRGQNVTFRCDPISEHNRLYWYRQTLGQGPEFLTYFQNEAQLEKSRLLSDRFSAERPKGSFSTLEIQRTEQGDSAMYLCASSFGAGYVTGELFFGEGSRLTVL.